The rows below give T cell receptor beta chains drawn from one sample of a study of T-cell reconstitution after alpha-beta-depleted transplantation in children. TCRdb ran MiXCR on the PCR reads and lists one entry per CDR3 protein. The sample comprises under 400,000 distinct CDR3 sequences, 23% of which are singletons, and about 10% rests with the top ten. Sequenced here: PBMCs, mostly from graft donor cells, sampled 180 days after TCRalphabeta/CD19-depleted stem cell transplant. Receptor source: a male patient younger than 18 who had a stem cell transplant for acute lymphoblastic leukemia, so the T cells may come from the graft donor. CDR3s include the opening cysteine and the closing phenylalanine or tryptophan. Fields, in order: J gene, clone size, D gene, V gene, CDR3 DNA, CDR3 protein. A D gene is named only where the DNA matches it firmly. Only part of the rows carry a size: once, few, many, or a class if the clone is expanded.

TRBJ2-1 | . | TRBD2 | TRBV7-3 | TGTGCCAGCAGCTCAGGGTGGGGTAGCGGGACATACAATGAGCAGTTCTTC | CASSSGWGSGTYNEQFF
TRBJ2-3 | few | . | TRBV5-1 | TGCGCCAGCTCAGGGTGGCTTGGCACAGATACGCAGTATTTT | CASSGWLGTDTQYF
TRBJ2-7 | . | TRBD1 | TRBV10-3 | TGTGCCATCAGGGGGGGACAGGGTCCTCCAGACGAGCAGTACTTC | CAIRGGQGPPDEQYF
TRBJ2-7 | . | TRBD2 | TRBV11-2 | TGTGCCAGCAGCTCCAGACTAGCGGGTACCTACGAGCAGTACTTC | CASSSRLAGTYEQYF
TRBJ2-6 | . | TRBD1 | TRBV11-2 | TGTGCCAGCAGCCCAGGGACAGTCCACTCTGGGGCCAACGTCCTGACTTTC | CASSPGTVHSGANVLTF
TRBJ2-1 | . | TRBD2 | TRBV20-1 | TGCAGTGGCCACCTTCCGGGCCTAGCGGGTTCCAAGAGCTCCTACAATGAGCAGTTCTTC | CSGHLPGLAGSKSSYNEQFF
TRBJ2-1 | . | . | TRBV9 | TGTGCCAGCAGCACCCGAGATATAGCAAGGGGTGAGCAGTTCTTC | CASSTRDIARGEQFF
TRBJ2-3 | . | . | TRBV29-1 | TGCAGCGTTGAACAGGGGGCGGGAGGGGTAGATACGCAGTATTTT | CSVEQGAGGVDTQYF
TRBJ2-1 | . | TRBD1 | TRBV5-1 | TGCGCCAGCAACCACAGGGGCCGGGAGCAGTTCTTC | CASNHRGREQFF
TRBJ1-1 | . | TRBD1 | TRBV5-1 | TGCGCCAGCAGAGGGGACAGGGGGTCCCTACGGGGCTCTGAAGCTTTCTTT | CASRGDRGSLRGSEAFF
TRBJ2-3 | few | . | TRBV7-3 | TGTGCCAGCAGCTTAAGGCGCGGGTTGGGCCCCACAGATACGCAGTATTTT | CASSLRRGLGPTDTQYF
TRBJ2-7 | . | . | TRBV10-3 | TGTGCCATCAGTGAGATAGACCTCACCTACGAGCGGTACTTC | CAISEIDLTYERYF
TRBJ1-1 | . | TRBD1 | TRBV6-1 | TGTGCCAGCAGTAAAGCCAGAATTCCACAGGGGGCGAACATGAACACTGAAGCTTTCTTT | CASSKARIPQGANMNTEAFF
TRBJ2-5 | . | . | TRBV10-3 | TGTGCCATCAGGGGGGGACTGCACCAAGAGACCCAGTACTTC | CAIRGGLHQETQYF
TRBJ2-5 | few | . | TRBV5-1 | TGCGCCAGCAGCCAAAGTCAGGGCGGAGAGACCCAGTACTTC | CASSQSQGGETQYF
TRBJ2-1 | . | TRBD2 | TRBV27 | TGTGCCAGCAGAACCAACTTTGCGGGAGACCCTTACAATGAGCAGTTCTTC | CASRTNFAGDPYNEQFF
TRBJ2-7 | few | . | TRBV5-5 | TGTGCCAGCAGCTTTCCCCAGTACGAGCAGTACTTC | CASSFPQYEQYF
TRBJ1-2 | few | . | TRBV13 | TGTGCCAGCAGCTTAGCTCAAGACTATGGCTACACCTTC | CASSLAQDYGYTF
TRBJ2-1 | few | . | TRBV5-1 | TGCGCCAGCAGCTTGGGGGGAGGTTGGAATGAGCAGTTCTTC | CASSLGGGWNEQFF
TRBJ2-7 | . | TRBD1 | TRBV11-2 | TGTGCCAGCAGCTTCCCGCAGGGACCACAGGGGATGTGGGTCTTCTACGAGCAGTACTTC | CASSFPQGPQGMWVFYEQYF
TRBJ2-4 | . | . | TRBV12-3/TRBV12-4 | TGTGCCAGCAGCCAGGGTTCCCTAGCATACCCAGCCAAAAACATTCAGTACTTC | CASSQGSLAYPAKNIQYF
TRBJ2-1 | . | . | TRBV7-2 | TGTGCCAGCAGACCTAACAGGGACTTTTACAATGAGCAGTTCTTC | CASRPNRDFYNEQFF
TRBJ2-7 | many | TRBD2 | TRBV7-6 | TGTGCCAGCAGCTTATTGGAAGGGACTAGCGGGGGCAGAGAGCAGTACTTC | CASSLLEGTSGGREQYF
TRBJ2-6 | . | . | TRBV5-1 | TGCGCCAGCAGCCCTGGGGGCTCTGGGGCCAACGTCCTGACTTTC | CASSPGGSGANVLTF
TRBJ2-2 | . | TRBD2 | TRBV12-3/TRBV12-4 | TGTGCCAGCATCCTCTCGGGGGGCACCGGGGAGCTGTTTTTT | CASILSGGTGELFF
TRBJ2-6 | . | . | TRBV27 | TGTGCCAGCAGTCAGACAGACGGGGCCAACGTCCTGACTTTC | CASSQTDGANVLTF
TRBJ1-2 | . | TRBD1 | TRBV7-9 | TGTGCCAGCAGCGCCCGAGCGGGACAGACCTTTTATGGCTACACCTTC | CASSARAGQTFYGYTF
TRBJ2-7 | . | . | TRBV5-1 | TGCGCCAGCAGCTTGGATGACTCCCGCTACGAGCAGTACTTC | CASSLDDSRYEQYF
TRBJ1-2 | . | . | TRBV9 | TGTGCCAGCAGCGCGACGACGGTAGCTAACTATGGCTACACCTTC | CASSATTVANYGYTF
TRBJ1-1 | . | TRBD1 | TRBV29-1 | TGCAGCCACGGGACAGGGAACACTGAAGCTTTCTTT | CSHGTGNTEAFF
TRBJ2-5 | few | TRBD2 | TRBV19 | TGTGCCAGTACCCGACTAGCGGGAACCCAAGAGACCCAGTACTTC | CASTRLAGTQETQYF
TRBJ2-3 | few | . | TRBV7-3 | TGTGCCAGCAGCTTAAGTCCGGGACTGATCACAGATACGCAGTATTTT | CASSLSPGLITDTQYF
TRBJ2-4 | few | . | TRBV7-6 | TGTGCCAGCAGCCCCCAGGTCCATCTGGCCAAAAACATTCAGTACTTC | CASSPQVHLAKNIQYF
TRBJ1-2 | . | . | TRBV20-1 | TGCAGTGCTACAGTCGGCAGGGGAGATGGCTACACCTTC | CSATVGRGDGYTF
TRBJ2-3 | few | . | TRBV4-1 | TGCGCCAGCAGCCAAGATCAGGGGAACGCAGATACGCAGTATTTT | CASSQDQGNADTQYF
TRBJ2-3 | few | . | TRBV27 | TGTGCCAGCAGTTTAACGACTCTAGCGCCGCTCACAGATACGCAGTATTTT | CASSLTTLAPLTDTQYF
TRBJ2-2 | . | TRBD2 | TRBV15 | TGTGCCACCAGCAGAGATCGTCTAGCGGGGACCACCGGGGAGCTGTTTTTT | CATSRDRLAGTTGELFF
TRBJ2-5 | once | . | TRBV11-1 | TGTGCCAGCAGCTTAGCCTTGGAGGTATTGGACGACCAAGAGACCCAGTACTTC | CASSLALEVLDDQETQYF
TRBJ1-2 | few | . | TRBV5-1 | TGCGCCAGCAGCACGGGGACCCGAGGGGACTATGGCTACACCTTC | CASSTGTRGDYGYTF
TRBJ2-2 | . | . | TRBV27 | TGTGCCAGCAGTTTATCCGAGAACACCGGGGAGCTGTTTTTT | CASSLSENTGELFF
TRBJ2-7 | few | . | TRBV6-6 | TGTGCCAGCAGTTCTACAGGCGAGCAGTACTTC | CASSSTGEQYF
TRBJ2-5 | . | . | TRBV10-3 | TGTGCCATCAGTGAGTCGTTTCCCCAAGAGACCCAGTACTTC | CAISESFPQETQYF
TRBJ2-5 | few | TRBD2 | TRBV12-3/TRBV12-4 | TGTGCCAGCAGTCCCTCTAGCGGGAGGAGGCAAGAGACCCAGTACTTC | CASSPSSGRRQETQYF
TRBJ2-1 | . | . | TRBV5-1 | TGCGCCAGCAGCTTGGTGTCCGGGAGCATCATGGATGAGCAGTTCTTC | CASSLVSGSIMDEQFF
TRBJ2-3 | few | . | TRBV12-3/TRBV12-4 | TGTGCCAGCAGTCAGGGTTGGGGGGCTATAGATACGCAGTATTTT | CASSQGWGAIDTQYF
TRBJ1-2 | . | . | TRBV6-5 | TGTGCCAGCAGTTACTCCTCCGTAGTCGACTATGGCTACACCTTC | CASSYSSVVDYGYTF
TRBJ2-7 | once | . | TRBV20-1 | TGCAGTGCTAGAGTTGCTGATCCCTACGAGCAGTACTTC | CSARVADPYEQYF
TRBJ1-5 | . | . | TRBV6-1 | TGTGCCAGTCAACGATTCAGGGATGCAGGAGGTGGCAATCAGCCCCAGCATTTT | CASQRFRDAGGGNQPQHF
TRBJ2-1 | many | . | TRBV7-9 | TGTGCCAGCAGCCTGAATCAGCAGTTCTTC | CASSLNQQFF
TRBJ1-2 | . | . | TRBV9 | TGTGCCAGCAGCGCCCAACGGTTACAGGGATGGGGCTATGGCTACACCTTC | CASSAQRLQGWGYGYTF
TRBJ2-7 | . | . | TRBV6-5 | TGTGCCAGCAGTTACGACACAATCTCCTACGAGCAGTACTTC | CASSYDTISYEQYF
TRBJ2-2 | . | TRBD2 | TRBV7-7 | TGTGCCAGCAGCTGGGGGGGTCCCGGGGAGCTGTTTTTT | CASSWGGPGELFF
TRBJ1-2 | few | TRBD1 | TRBV12-3/TRBV12-4 | TGTGCCAGCAGCATAACAGGGGTTGGCTACACCTTC | CASSITGVGYTF